These 32 T cell receptor beta chains share one sample of origin, sequenced in a study of lymphopenia after photon versus proton radiotherapy. Method: immunoSEQ multiplex PCR; TCRdb's copy keeps in-frame clones and lacks some. The data show about 18,000 clones, roughly nine tenths seen once. The material sequenced was peripheral blood, taken from a patient treated with proton-based radiotherapy. The receptor source for this set is a man between 65 and 85 years old with pancreatic cancer.

This clone occurred once. J is TRBJ1-2 and V is TRBV5-6; D unresolved. Trimming took off 4 bases at V and 1 base at J, with 11 bases between the two ends. The CDR3 runs 14 residues. CDR1 and CDR2 from the germline V gene are SGHDT and YYEEEE. CDR3 DNA: TGTGCCAGCAGCCCGGGCCCTCTTAACTATGGCTACACCTTC. Translating it yields CASSPGPLNYGYTF.

The chain employs TRBV19 and TRBJ2-1; 11 nucleotides line up with TRBD2. V was pared by 3 bases and J by 9 bases, with 7 bases of the junction left unmatched. Per the germline V gene, CDR1 is LNHDA and CDR2 is SQIVND (reference sequence). The CDR3 length is 15 residues. CDR3 DNA: TGTGCCAGTAGTATCGATAGCGGGGGGGCCGGTGAGCAGTTCTTC. This gives the protein CASSIDSGGAGEQFF. Full variable domain (rest looked up from reference TRBV19 and TRBJ2-1): DGGITQSPKYLFRKEGQNVTLSCEQNLNHDAMYWYRQDPGQGLRLIYYSQIVNDFQKGDIAEGYSVSREKKESFPLTVTSAQKNPTAFYLCASSIDSGGAGEQFFGPGTRLTVL.

The V and J genes are TRBV29-1 and TRBJ2-3; the D gene could be TRBD1 or TRBD2 (5 bases each). The germline V gene has CDR1 SQVTM and CDR2 ANQGSEA. Trimming stripped 1 base from V and 0 bases from J, with 8 bases between. The CDR3 runs to 14 residues. CDR3 region: CSVEGGRSTDTQYF. Here the CDR3 DNA reads TGCAGCGTTGAAGGGGGACGGAGCACAGATACGCAGTATTTT.

This chain's CDR3 is CASSLGDRDSTEAFF. CDR3 nucleotides: TGCGCCAGCAGCTTGGGGGACAGGGATAGCACTGAAGCTTTCTTT. The chain employs TRBV5-1 and TRBJ1-1, with TRBD1 identical over 9 bases. The CDR3 has 15 amino acids. J lost 4 bases, V lost 0 bases, and 4 bases had no gene match. CDR1 SGHRS and CDR2 YFSETQ come from the germline V gene.

The chain joins TRBV7-3 to TRBJ2-1; D gene uncertain. V was trimmed by 5 bases and J by 3 bases, leaving 14 bases between them. Germline V CDR1 and CDR2: SGHTA, FQGTGA. The CDR3 covers 15 residues. CDR3 sequence reads: CASSPGQIDYNEQFF. In nucleotides, the CDR3 is TGTGCCAGCAGCCCTGGGCAGATAGACTACAATGAGCAGTTCTTC.

This clone has a single count. The chain joins TRBV7-6 to TRBJ2-7; D is ambiguous. CDR1 is SGHVS and CDR2 is FNYEAQ in the germline V gene. The CDR3 is made up of 13 amino acids. V lost 4 bases and J 4 bases, leaving 11 bases between the germline ends. The CDR3 is CASSSGRIYEQYF. CDR3 DNA: TGTGCCAGCAGCTCAGGACGAATATACGAGCAGTACTTC.

The genes are TRBV7-2 and TRBJ2-6; D is possibly TRBD1 (6 bases). This CDR3 has 15 residues. V shed 5 bases and J shed 5 bases, with 13 bases lying between them. Germline loops: CDR1 SGHTA, CDR2 FQGNSA. The DNA for the CDR3 is TGTGCCAGCAGCCCCAGGGGTTCTCGGGCCAACGTCCTGACTTTC. This translates into CASSPRGSRANVLTF.

The table lists this clone with a few counts. The rearrangement joins TRBV2 to TRBJ1-3, with D unresolved. Trimming pared 6 bases from V and 0 bases from J, leaving 12 bases between. Per the germline V gene, CDR1 is SNHLY and CDR2 is FYNNEI. The CDR3 sequence is 15 residues long. This chain's CDR3 is CASSASRSSGNTIYF. CDR3 nucleotides: TGTGCCAGCAGCGCAAGTCGGAGCTCTGGAAACACCATATATTTT.

The chain is built from TRBV27 and TRBJ2-5, with D possibly matching TRBD2 (7 bases). Trimming took 3 bases from V and 5 from J, leaving 13 bases between them. Germline-derived CDR1 and CDR2 are MNHEY and SMNVEV (reference sequence). The length of the CDR3 is 14 residues. CDR3 DNA sequence: TGTGCCAGCAGTTTGGGAGGGGGAAGGGAGACCCAGTACTTC. Translating gives CASSLGGGRETQYF.

The V call is TRBV27, the J call TRBJ1-1, with a possible D match to TRBD1 (6 bases). The ends were cut back, 2 bases at V and 11 bases at J, with 15 bases in the middle. Germline V lookup: CDR1 MNHEY, CDR2 SMNVEV (reference sequence). The CDR3 is 13 amino acids. The CDR3 reads CASSLTGRLGAFF. The CDR3 coding sequence is TGTGCCAGCAGTTTAACAGGGCGCCTGGGGGCTTTCTTT.

Written as DNA, the CDR3 is TGTGCCAGCAGTGCAGAGGTCCCTAGCACAGATACGCAGTATTTT. Protein sequence: CASSAEVPSTDTQYF. V gene TRBV2 combines with J gene TRBJ2-3, with D unclear. Trimming stripped 4 bases from V and 0 bases from J, with 11 bases between. Germline V gene data show CDR1 as SNHLY and CDR2 as FYNNEI. The CDR3 is 15 residues long.

In this sample, this clone turned up once. The V call is TRBV7-2, the J call TRBJ2-7; D is uncertain. Trimming stripped 2 bases from V and 7 bases from J, with 12 bases between. This CDR3 contains 13 residues. Germline values: CDR1 SGHTA, CDR2 FQGNSA. DNA for the CDR3: TGTGCCAGCAGCTTATCGTCCCCTGGGGAGCAGTACTTC. Protein: CASSLSSPGEQYF.

This rearrangement joins TRBV4-1 to TRBJ1-2, with 11 nucleotides matching TRBD1. Germline-derived CDR1 and CDR2 are MGHRA and YSYEKL. This CDR3 is built from 15 residues. V was pared by 3 bases and J by 8 bases, with 8 bases of the junction left unmatched. In nucleotides, the CDR3 is TGCGCCAGCAGCCATAGGGACAGGGGGGCTGGCGGCTACACCTTC. Its translation is CASSHRDRGAGGYTF.

This clone was seen only once. The chain uses TRBV27 and TRBJ2-7, with TRBD2 as a possible D gene (5 bases). The CDR3 is 11 residues long. Germline values: CDR1 MNHEY, CDR2 SMNVEV (reference sequence). Trimming pared 4 bases from V and 5 bases from J, leaving 6 bases between. CDR3 in DNA: TGTGCCAGCAGTTCCGGGAACGAGCAGTACTTC. Translated: CASSSGNEQYF.

The chain employs TRBV6-1 and TRBJ2-1, with D tentatively TRBD1 or TRBD2 (6 bases each). Germline values: CDR1 MNHNS, CDR2 SASEGT. This CDR3 has 15 amino acids. Trimming took off 2 bases at V and 6 bases at J, with 14 bases between the two ends. CDR3 in amino acids: CASSEKGGMGNEQFF. For the CDR3, the DNA is TGTGCCAGCAGTGAAAAGGGGGGAATGGGCAATGAGCAGTTCTTC.

The chain uses TRBV29-1 and TRBJ2-3; D remains ambiguous. Germline V gene data show CDR1 as SQVTM and CDR2 as ANQGSEA. There are 14 residues in the CDR3. The V end was cut by 8 bases, the J end by 1 base, with 16 bases between. The CDR3 region has the DNA TGCAGCCCCGGTCGAGTCGAAGGCACAGATACGCAGTATTTT. It encodes CSPGRVEGTDTQYF.

The sample holds a few counts of this clone. V and J are TRBV7-9 and TRBJ2-7; D not resolved. Germline lookup yields CDR1 SEHNR and CDR2 FQNEAQ (reference sequence). The CDR3 contains 14 residues. Trimming pared 4 bases from V and 4 bases from J, leaving 14 bases between. CDR3 in DNA: TGTGCCAGCAGCTATCCCCAGGTACCATACGAGCAGTACTTC. Translation: CASSYPQVPYEQYF.

V gene TRBV30 combines with J gene TRBJ1-3; D may be TRBD1 (6 bases). The ends were cut back, 5 bases at V and 2 bases at J, with 13 bases in the middle. In germline, CDR1 is GTSNPN, CDR2 SVGIG (reference sequence). The CDR3 extends over 14 amino acids. This chain's CDR3 is CAWVTGFAGNTIYF. The DNA of the CDR3 is TGTGCCTGGGTAACAGGGTTCGCTGGAAACACCATATATTTT.

V gene TRBV7-9 combines with J gene TRBJ2-1; possible D gene TRBD2, 5 bases. V was pared by 0 bases and J by 7 bases, with 10 bases between. The CDR3 covers 14 residues. The germline V gene encodes CDR1 SEHNR and CDR2 FQNEAQ (reference sequence). The DNA of the CDR3 is TGTGCCAGCAGCTTAGCGGGAGTGGGGAATGAGCAGTTCTTC. This sequence encodes CASSLAGVGNEQFF.

This chain uses TRBV27 with TRBJ2-5; TRBD1 might be the D (6 bases). Trimming took off 6 bases at V and 2 bases at J, with 25 bases between the two ends. Germline CDR1 and CDR2: MNHEY and SMNVEV (reference sequence). This CDR3 contains 18 residues. This chain's CDR3 is CASSSDRRYRQTQETQYF. The CDR3 bases are TGTGCCAGCAGCTCCGACAGGAGATACCGTCAAACTCAAGAGACCCAGTACTTC.

V usage is TRBV19 and J usage is TRBJ1-4; no clear D gene. The CDR3 has 14 residues. Germline loops: CDR1 LNHDA, CDR2 SQIVND (reference sequence). V was trimmed by 7 bases and J by 3 bases, leaving 12 bases between them. CDR3 in DNA: TGTGCCAGTAACCCACGCGGGGCTAATGAAAAACTGTTTTTT. It is translated as CASNPRGANEKLFF.

The chain has TRBV11-3 and TRBJ2-1, with TRBD2 matching over 7 bases. V gave up 1 base and J gave up 2 bases; unmatched junction bases: 5. Germline CDR1 and CDR2: SGHNT and YENEEA. CDR3 length: 16 residues. The CDR3 here is CASSLGGTNTYNEQFF. In DNA, the CDR3 is TGTGCCAGCAGCTTAGGGGGGACTAACACCTACAATGAGCAGTTCTTC. Full variable domain (outside the CDR3, taken from reference TRBV11-3 and TRBJ2-1): EAGVVQSPRYKIIEKKQPVAFWCNPISGHNTLYWYLQNLGQGPELLIRYENEEAVDDSQLPKDRFSAERLKGVDSTLKIQPAELGDSAVYLCASSLGGTNTYNEQFFGPGTRLTVL.

CDR3: CASSTRTGVVIQYF. The CDR3 nucleotides read TGTGCCAGTAGTACCCGGACAGGGGTCGTCATTCAGTACTTC. The V gene is TRBV19, the J gene TRBJ2-4; 9 bases line up with TRBD1. Trimming cost V 4 bases and J 9 bases; bases outside gene matches: 7. The germline V gene has CDR1 LNHDA and CDR2 SQIVND (reference sequence). CDR3 length: 14 residues.

The chain combines TRBV6-5 with TRBJ1-2, with 7 bases lining up with TRBD1. J was trimmed by 4 bases and V by 5 bases; bases with no gene match: 10. This CDR3 comprises 15 residues. Germline V CDR1 and CDR2: MNHEY, SVGAGI. As DNA, the CDR3 is TGTGCCAGCAGTCCGGACAGGAGGAGTGTCTATGGCTACACCTTC. It specifies CASSPDRRSVYGYTF.

The chain joins TRBV11-2 to TRBJ2-2; TRBD2 matches 8 bases. The germline V gene encodes CDR1 SGHAT and CDR2 FQNNGV. This CDR3 is 16 amino acids long. V gave up 1 base and J gave up 6 bases; unmatched junction bases: 7. The chain's CDR3 is CASSLVGSGNPGELFF. The DNA for the CDR3 is TGTGCCAGCAGCTTAGTGGGTAGCGGGAATCCCGGGGAGCTGTTTTTT.

The gene calls are TRBV29-1 and TRBJ1-1; D is perhaps TRBD1 (6 bases). Looked up from germline, CDR1 is SQVTM and CDR2 is ANQGSEA. The CDR3 has 13 amino acids. The germline V and J ends were trimmed by 8 bases and 0 bases, with 13 bases remaining between them. In DNA, the CDR3 is TGCAGCTTTTGGACAGAGTTGAACACTGAAGCTTTCTTT. Amino acid sequence: CSFWTELNTEAFF.

The chain uses TRBV5-6 and TRBJ2-7; D is unclear. The CDR3 is 12 residues long. Between the trimmed V and J ends, which lost 0 bases and 3 bases, there was a span of 4 bases. CDR1 and CDR2 (germline): SGHDT, YYEEEE. CDR3 region: CASSLGGYEQYF. The CDR3 coding sequence is TGTGCCAGCAGCTTGGGGGGCTACGAGCAGTACTTC.

This clone was recorded once. This chain joins TRBV19 and TRBJ1-2, with D perhaps TRBD1 (6 bases). Germline loops: CDR1 LNHDA, CDR2 SQIVND (reference sequence). Trimming took off 5 bases at V and 4 bases at J, with 11 bases between the two ends. CDR3 length equals 13 residues. Here the CDR3 DNA reads TGTGCCAGTAGTTTCGGGGGCAGCTATGGCTACACCTTC. This encodes CASSFGGSYGYTF. The full variable domain, its missing parts supplied by reference TRBV19 and TRBJ1-2, is DGGITQSPKYLFRKEGQNVTLSCEQNLNHDAMYWYRQDPGQGLRLIYYSQIVNDFQKGDIAEGYSVSREKKESFPLTVTSAQKNPTAFYLCASSFGGSYGYTFGSGTRLTVV.

This chain joins TRBV10-1 and TRBJ2-5; TRBD2 might be the D (5 bases). The germline CDR1 and CDR2 sequences are WNHNN and SYGVQD (reference sequence). Trimming pared 4 bases from V and 4 bases from J, leaving 13 bases between. This CDR3 is 14 amino acids long. CDR3 protein: CASSGEPPGETQYF. In DNA form, the CDR3 reads TGCGCCAGCAGTGGGGAGCCCCCCGGAGAGACCCAGTACTTC.

The chain employs TRBV2 and TRBJ1-2; D might be TRBD1 (5 bases). Trimming shortened V by 4 bases and J by 4 bases, and 13 bases separated the two germline ends. The CDR3 has 14 amino acids. In germline, CDR1 is SNHLY, CDR2 FYNNEI. This chain's CDR3 is CASSARQSAYGYTF. In nucleotides, the CDR3 is TGTGCCAGCAGTGCCCGACAGTCTGCCTATGGCTACACCTTC. The full variable domain, its missing parts supplied by reference TRBV2 and TRBJ1-2, is EPEVTQTPSHQVTQMGQEVILRCVPISNHLYFYWYRQILGQKVEFLVSFYNNEISEKSEIFDDQFSVERPDGSNFTLKIRSTKLEDSAMYFCASSARQSAYGYTFGSGTRLTVV.

The chain has TRBV5-6 and TRBJ2-7; D gene ambiguous. This CDR3 spans 12 amino acids. The germline V and J ends were trimmed by 0 bases and 4 bases, with 5 bases remaining between them. Germline V gives CDR1 SGHDT, CDR2 YYEEEE. CDR3 in DNA: TGTGCCAGCAGCTTGGGGTTATACGAGCAGTACTTC. Encoded protein: CASSLGLYEQYF.

This chain uses TRBV10-3 with TRBJ2-5; D unresolved. This CDR3 is 12 amino acids long. The germline V and J ends were trimmed by 4 bases and 1 base, with 4 bases remaining between them. CDR1 and CDR2 from the germline V gene are ENHRY and SYGVKD. As DNA, the CDR3 is TGTGCCATCAGTGGGGTCCAAGAGACCCAGTACTTC. Encoded protein: CAISGVQETQYF.